This TCR beta chain stems from a study of PD-1 and CTLA-4 blockade in melanoma. The repertoire was sequenced with immunoSEQ multiplex PCR; TCRdb's copy has only in-frame clones and lacks some. The sample lists 28,000 or so clones, approximately 90% occurring once. Germline V gene sequence: CDR1 KGHSH, CDR2 LQKENI. The CDR3 spans 13 residues. With 3 bases removed from V and 3 bases from J, the gap between germline ends came to 8 bases. V and J are TRBV18 and TRBJ1-1, with D uncertain. The clonotype comes from a human donor with melanoma. The sample here was CD8+ T cells from peripheral blood, taken from a patient given anti-PD-1 treatment. The CDR3 DNA reads as TGTGCCAGCTCACCGGTCCGGGACACTGAAGCTTTCTTT. This translates into CASSPVRDTEAFF.